This entry lists 13 T cell receptor beta chains sequenced from one sample in a study of human T cells and chemical hapten exposure. Total RNA extraction was carried out from unfractionated whole blood. One entry per CDR3 protein results from TCRdb running MiXCR on the 5' RACE reads. The data show 95,000 to 120,000 distinct CDR3 sequences, with roughly 19% seen just once and around 2.7% held by the top ten. These TCRs come from a human donor in good health.

The V gene is TRBV28, the J gene TRBJ2-1; the match to TRBD2 covers 9 bases. Per the germline V gene, CDR1 is MDHEN and CDR2 is SYDVKM. This CDR3 has 16 amino acids. V shed 5 bases and J 7 bases; nucleotides not matched to a gene: 12. CDR3 bases: TGTGCCAGCAGTATTATGACTAGCGGCCCCTCGAATGAGCAGTTCTTC. Translated, it gives CASSIMTSGPSNEQFF.

This clonotype was recorded many times. This chain uses TRBV5-8 with TRBJ2-1; D call uncertain. V lost 0 bases and J lost 12, with 7 bases in between. The germline CDR1 and CDR2 sequences are SGHTS and YDEGEE. The CDR3 consists of 11 residues. This CDR3 is CASSLVSGQFF. CDR3 sequence (DNA): TGTGCCAGCAGCTTGGTCTCTGGGCAGTTCTTC.

This clonotype was recorded a few times. V is TRBV7-2 and J is TRBJ1-2; a possible D gene is TRBD1 (6 bases). V was trimmed by 3 bases and J by 3 bases, leaving 11 bases between them. This CDR3 comprises 14 residues. Germline V gene data show CDR1 as SGHTA and CDR2 as FQGNSA. The CDR3 nucleotides are TGTGCCAGCAGCTTCGGCAGGGGAGACTATGGCTACACCTTC. Amino acid sequence: CASSFGRGDYGYTF. Drawing the rest from reference TRBV7-2 and TRBJ1-2, the complete variable domain is GAGVSQSPSNKVTEKGKDVELRCDPISGHTALYWYRQSLGQGLEFLIYFQGNSAPDKSGLPSDRFSAERTGGSVSTLTIQRTQQEDSAVYLCASSFGRGDYGYTFGSGTRLTVV.

This clonotype was recorded a few times. The chain recombines TRBV6-2 or TRBV6-3 with TRBJ2-1; 9 bases line up with TRBD2. Trimming cost V 4 bases and J 4 bases; bases outside gene matches: 17. The length of the CDR3 is 19 residues. CDR1 is MNHEY, CDR2 SVGEGT, per germline. Here the CDR3 DNA reads TGTGCCAGCAGTTCCTCCCCCCGAGGAGCGGGAGGAAGATACAATGAGCAGTTCTTC. The encoded protein is CASSSSPRGAGGRYNEQFF.

The CDR3, as DNA: TGTGCCAGCAGCTTGTTAGGGTCAATAAGGGACAATGAGCAGTTCTTC. This sequence encodes CASSLLGSIRDNEQFF. The chain links TRBV5-4 to TRBJ2-1; D call uncertain. The CDR3 sequence is 16 residues long. CDR1 and CDR2 from the germline V gene are SGHNT and YYREEE (reference sequence). The ends were cut back, 1 base at V and 5 bases at J, with 16 bases in the middle.

V gene TRBV12-3 or TRBV12-4 combines with J gene TRBJ2-6, with 8 bases identical to TRBD1. This CDR3 is 18 amino acids long. V was pared by 5 bases and J by 3 bases, with 12 bases of the junction left unmatched. The CDR3 loop reads CASSLYDRGWVGANVLTF. The CDR3, as DNA: TGTGCCAGCAGTCTATATGACAGGGGATGGGTTGGGGCCAACGTCCTGACTTTC.

The rearrangement uses TRBV5-4 and TRBJ2-5, with a possible D match to TRBD2 (7 bases). Trimming left V 1 base short and J 2 bases short, with 12 bases between. The CDR3 extends over 15 amino acids. The V gene's germline CDR1 is SGHNT and CDR2 YYREEE (reference sequence). The CDR3 DNA follows: TGTGCCAGCAGCTTGAGGGGGACTAATCAAGAGACCCAGTACTTC. The encoded protein is CASSLRGTNQETQYF.

Ten or more counts support this clonotype. V is TRBV7-6 and J is TRBJ2-2, with TRBD2 identical over 7 bases. The V gene end was trimmed by 2 bases and the J gene end by 1 base; junction bases not matched to a gene: 7. The CDR3 is 17 residues long. The germline CDR1 and CDR2 sequences are SGHVS and FNYEAQ. CDR3 amino acids: CASSLRSASGNTGELFF. The CDR3 DNA reads TGTGCCAGCAGCTTAAGATCGGCTAGCGGGAACACCGGGGAGCTGTTTTTT.

CDR3 bases: TGTGCCAGCAGCACTAACCGGAAGAACACTGAAGCTTTCTTT. Its protein is CASSTNRKNTEAFF. The chain carries TRBV28 and TRBJ1-1; D call uncertain. Trimming removed 6 bases from V and 1 base from J, with 12 bases in between. The CDR3 is 14 residues long. Germline V gives CDR1 MDHEN, CDR2 SYDVKM.

This clonotype was picked up a small number of times. V is TRBV12-3 or TRBV12-4 and J is TRBJ2-3; 7 bases are shared with TRBD2. The CDR3 is made up of 14 amino acids. V shed 6 bases, J shed 1 base, and the junction held 4 bases outside the gene matches. The CDR3 nucleotides are TGTGCCAGCAGGGGAGGGCTCCGCACAGATACGCAGTATTTT. Encoded protein: CASRGGLRTDTQYF.

This clonotype occurred a few times. The V gene is TRBV2, the J gene TRBJ1-3, with a weak D call TRBD1 (6 bases). Germline V CDR1 and CDR2: SNHLY, FYNNEI. The ends were cut back, 6 bases at V and 2 bases at J, with 17 bases in the middle. This CDR3 contains 16 residues. CDR3 sequence (DNA): TGTGCCAGCAGCTCCCGACAGGTCGGAGCTGGAAACACCATATATTTT. Residues: CASSSRQVGAGNTIYF.

The chain carries TRBV7-9 and TRBJ2-7; D is possibly TRBD1 (6 bases). V was clipped by 2 bases and J by 1 base, with 12 bases between them. Germline lookup yields CDR1 SEHNR and CDR2 FQNEAQ (reference sequence). This CDR3 is 15 amino acids long. The CDR3 is CASSLRQGQSYEQYF. The DNA for the CDR3 is TGTGCCAGCAGCTTAAGGCAGGGACAATCCTACGAGCAGTACTTC.

This clonotype came up a few times. V and J are TRBV12-3 or TRBV12-4 and TRBJ1-1, with D possibly TRBD1 on 6 matching bases. CDR3 size: 19 residues. V shed 3 bases and J shed 2 bases, with 25 bases lying between them. CDR3 in amino acids: CASSLLARGLTVGNTEAFF. The DNA for the CDR3 is TGTGCCAGCAGTTTGCTTGCCCGGGGGCTTACTGTGGGCAACACTGAAGCTTTCTTT.